The clone carrying this T cell receptor beta chain was observed many times. This sample was included in a study of T-cell reconstitution after alpha-beta-depleted transplantation in children. TCRbeta library construction was performed incorporating unique molecular identifiers. TCRdb reprocessed the PCR reads with MiXCR, giving one entry per CDR3 protein. In the table there are approximately 270,000 distinct CDR3 sequences, almost 10% of which are singletons. CDR3 length: 13 amino acids. Germline loops: CDR1 SGHTA, CDR2 FQGNSA. Trimming removed 8 bases from V and 10 bases from J; junction bases left unmatched: 11.

The chain links TRBV7-2 to TRBJ2-1; 7 nucleotides line up with TRBD2. Material: PBMCs from the stem cell graft donor, obtained from the stem cell graft. The clonotype comes from a human donor who donated a stem cell graft to a child with SCID. This chain's CDR3 is CASGGRVVREQFF. CDR3 sequence (DNA): TGTGCCAGCGGGGGGAGGGTGGTCAGGGAGCAGTTCTTC.